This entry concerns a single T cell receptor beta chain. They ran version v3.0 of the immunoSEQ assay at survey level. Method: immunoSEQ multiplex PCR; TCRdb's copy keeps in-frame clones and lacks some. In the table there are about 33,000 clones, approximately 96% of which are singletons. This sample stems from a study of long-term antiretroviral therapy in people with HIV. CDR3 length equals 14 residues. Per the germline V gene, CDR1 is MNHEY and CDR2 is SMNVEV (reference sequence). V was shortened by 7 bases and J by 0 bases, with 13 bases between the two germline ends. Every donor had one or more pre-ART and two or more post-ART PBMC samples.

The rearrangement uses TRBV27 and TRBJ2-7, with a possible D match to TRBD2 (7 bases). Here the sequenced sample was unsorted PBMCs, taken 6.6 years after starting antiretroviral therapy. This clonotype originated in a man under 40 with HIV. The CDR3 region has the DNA TGTGCCAGCAAGGTGGGGGGGCCCTCCTACGAGCAGTACTTC. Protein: CASKVGGPSYEQYF.